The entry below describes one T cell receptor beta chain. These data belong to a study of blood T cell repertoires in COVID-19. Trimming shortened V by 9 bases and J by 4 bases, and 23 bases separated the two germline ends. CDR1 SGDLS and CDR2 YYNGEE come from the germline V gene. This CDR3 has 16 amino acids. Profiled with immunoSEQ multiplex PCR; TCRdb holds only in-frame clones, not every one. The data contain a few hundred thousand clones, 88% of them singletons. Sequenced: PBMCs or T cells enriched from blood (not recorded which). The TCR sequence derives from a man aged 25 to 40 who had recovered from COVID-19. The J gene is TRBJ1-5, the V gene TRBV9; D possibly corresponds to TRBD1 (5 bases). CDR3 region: CATSQGPGYLNQPQHF. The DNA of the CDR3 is TGTGCCACCAGTCAGGGTCCGGGTTATCTGAATCAGCCCCAGCATTTT. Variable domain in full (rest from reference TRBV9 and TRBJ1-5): DSGVTQTPKHLITATGQRVTLRCSPRSGDLSVYWYQQSLDQGLQFLIQYYNGEERAKGNILERFSAQQFPDLHSELNLSSLELGDSALYFCATSQGPGYLNQPQHFGDGTRLSIL.